The clone carrying this T cell receptor beta chain was seen more than once but under ten times. Its antigen is unidentified. The data belong to a study of T-cell memory formation after mild COVID-19. The study, taken as a whole, reports: Later expanders leaned CD4+, whereas day 15 to 85 contracting clones were balanced CD4/CD8. CM and EM subsets held most contracting CD4+ clones; EMRA held CD8+ ones.

TCRdb independently ran MiXCR on the 5' RACE reads; one entry per CDR3 protein. The profile covers approximately 480,000 distinct CDR3 sequences, with roughly 18% appearing a single time and roughly an eighth taken by the ten largest. Trimming removed 5 bases at V and 0 bases at J, with 17 bases between. From germline, CDR1 is MNHEY and CDR2 SMNVEV (reference sequence). The CDR3 spans 16 residues. The TCR comes from an adult woman who had mild COVID-19 (a few samples of this study predate the infection). Cell type and time point are not known. The sequenced sample consisted of PBMCs or a T cell subset sorted from them (not recorded which). The chain is built from TRBV27 and TRBJ2-7; D is possibly TRBD2 (5 bases). The CDR3 protein is CASSRVLPRDSYEQYF. In DNA, the CDR3 is TGTGCCAGCAGTAGAGTGCTCCCACGGGACTCCTACGAGCAGTACTTC.